Each of the 20 T cell receptor beta chains below was sequenced from the same sample in a study of blood T cell repertoires in COVID-19. Produced via immunoSEQ multiplex PCR; TCRdb's table is partial and in-frame only. The sample carries under 95,000 clones, roughly nine tenths recorded once. Material: peripheral blood. The receptors stem from a man older than 75 in a cohort sampled during active COVID-19.

V usage is TRBV6-5 and J usage is TRBJ2-7, with a weak D call TRBD2 (6 bases). Germline CDR1 reads MNHEY; CDR2 reads SVGAGI. The CDR3 runs to 15 residues. Trimming cost V 7 bases and J 0 bases, with 16 bases left between them. CDR3 sequence: CASKYGGLSSYEQYF. The CDR3, as DNA: TGTGCCAGCAAATACGGGGGTCTGAGCTCCTACGAGCAGTACTTC.

The chain combines TRBV5-1 with TRBJ1-1; D is unclear. The germline gives CDR1 SGHRS, CDR2 YFSETQ. The CDR3 length is 12 residues. V was pared by 2 bases and J by 1 base, with 3 bases between. This chain's CDR3 is CASSFRNTEAFF. The CDR3 nucleotides are TGCGCCAGCAGCTTCAGGAACACTGAAGCTTTCTTT. The full variable domain, rest sourced from reference TRBV5-1 and TRBJ1-1, is KAGVTQTPRYLIKTRGQQVTLSCSPISGHRSVSWYQQTPGQGLQFLFEYFSETQRNKGNFPGRFSGRQFSNSRSEMNVSTLELGDSALYLCASSFRNTEAFFGQGTRLTVV.

The chain carries TRBV7-2 and TRBJ2-4, with D possibly being TRBD1 (7 bases). This CDR3 comprises 15 residues. V was pared by 4 bases and J by 6 bases, with 16 bases between. CDR1 is SGHTA, CDR2 FQGNSA, per germline. CDR3: CASSSQGGLRNIQYF. CDR3 sequence (DNA): TGTGCCAGCAGCTCCCAGGGGGGCCTTAGAAACATTCAGTACTTC.

CDR3 amino acids: CASSHDSARAQYF. In nucleotides, the CDR3 is TGTGCCAGCAGCCATGACAGCGCCCGGGCCCAGTACTTC. The rearrangement joins TRBV5-6 to TRBJ2-5; D may be TRBD1 (5 bases). CDR3 length equals 13 residues. The germline gives CDR1 SGHDT, CDR2 YYEEEE. V shed 4 bases and J shed 9 bases, with 16 bases lying between them.

This clone showed up just a few times. This chain joins TRBV10-3 and TRBJ1-1; TRBD1 might be the D (5 bases). With 5 bases removed from V and 3 bases from J, the gap between germline ends came to 13 bases. CDR1 is ENHRY and CDR2 is SYGVKD in the germline V gene. The CDR3 totals 14 residues. The CDR3 DNA reads as TGTGCCATCAGTCTCACCTGGGGGGACACTGAAGCTTTCTTT. It yields the protein CAISLTWGDTEAFF.

The rearrangement uses TRBV7-6 and TRBJ1-1; TRBD1 is a possible D gene (5 bases). Germline CDR1 is SGHVS and CDR2 is FNYEAQ. This CDR3 spans 15 amino acids. Trimming left V 1 base short and J 5 bases short, with 14 bases between. The CDR3 is CASSLGPGGETEAFF. The CDR3 region has the DNA TGTGCCAGCAGCTTAGGACCGGGGGGAGAAACTGAAGCTTTCTTT.

This chain joins TRBV5-1 and TRBJ2-5; TRBD2 aligns across 7 bases. This CDR3 has 15 amino acids. With V trimmed by 0 bases and J by 5 bases, 7 bases remained unmatched. Per germline, CDR1 SGHRS and CDR2 YFSETQ. The CDR3 loop reads CASSLVLTGGETQYF. CDR3 coding DNA: TGCGCCAGCAGCTTGGTACTTACCGGGGGGGAGACCCAGTACTTC.

This clone was detected only once. The chain uses TRBV18 and TRBJ2-3; D call uncertain. The CDR3 is 15 amino acids. The V end lost 0 bases, the J end lost 1 base, and 8 bases lay between the germline ends. The germline CDR1 and CDR2 sequences are KGHSH and LQKENI. The CDR3 bases are TGTGCCAGCTCACCACCGTTTACAGGCACAGATACGCAGTATTTT. This encodes CASSPPFTGTDTQYF.

This sequence joins TRBV6-5 and TRBJ2-1; 9 bases align to TRBD2. The CDR3 is 15 amino acids. V dropped 5 bases and J dropped 2; count of bases not matched to a gene: 4. Germline CDR1 reads MNHEY; CDR2 reads SVGAGI. CDR3 residues: CASSLSGGPYNEQFF. The CDR3 coding sequence is TGTGCCAGCAGTCTTAGCGGGGGACCCTACAATGAGCAGTTCTTC.

The rearrangement joins TRBV6-6 to TRBJ2-2, with D perhaps TRBD1 (6 bases). V gave up 2 bases and J gave up 4 bases, with 14 bases separating them. CDR3 length equals 16 residues. Germline-derived CDR1 and CDR2 are MNHNY and SVGAGI (reference sequence). The CDR3 spells CASSYLRQGTTGELFF. In DNA, the CDR3 is TGTGCCAGCAGTTACCTGAGGCAGGGGACCACCGGGGAGCTGTTTTTT.

This chain links TRBV10-2 with TRBJ1-6; TRBD1 might be the D (6 bases). Germline CDR1 is WSHSY and CDR2 is SAAADI. The CDR3 runs 16 residues. V was trimmed by 3 bases and J by 1 base, leaving 10 bases between them. The CDR3 nucleotides are TGCGCCAGCAGTGAACGACAGGCGTCCTATAATTCACCCCTCCACTTT. It yields the protein CASSERQASYNSPLHF.

The V gene is TRBV18, the J gene TRBJ2-1; no firm D call. The CDR3 consists of 14 residues. The germline V gene encodes CDR1 KGHSH and CDR2 LQKENI. V was cut by 4 bases and J by 4 bases, with 11 bases left in between. Here the CDR3 reads CASSHPGRYNEQFF. The DNA for the CDR3 is TGTGCCAGCTCACACCCGGGTAGATACAATGAGCAGTTCTTC.

The chain couples TRBV19 to TRBJ1-6; D ambiguous. This CDR3 spans 12 amino acids. Trimming left V 3 bases short and J 9 bases short, with 6 bases between. CDR1 and CDR2 from the germline V gene are LNHDA and SQIVND (reference sequence). Here the CDR3 reads CASSILFSPLHF. As DNA, the CDR3 is TGTGCCAGTAGTATCCTTTTTTCACCCCTCCACTTT.

The table lists this clone with a few counts. This chain connects TRBV19 to TRBJ1-5; possibly TRBD1 for D (5 bases). The V gene lost 8 bases and the J gene lost 5 bases, with 13 bases spanning the gap. Germline loops: CDR1 LNHDA, CDR2 SQIVND (reference sequence). The CDR3 length is 13 residues. In DNA form, the CDR3 reads TGTGCCAGTCGACGGACACAGGATCAGCCCCAGCATTTT. Translating it yields CASRRTQDQPQHF. Drawing the rest from reference TRBV19 and TRBJ1-5, the complete variable domain is DGGITQSPKYLFRKEGQNVTLSCEQNLNHDAMYWYRQDPGQGLRLIYYSQIVNDFQKGDIAEGYSVSREKKESFPLTVTSAQKNPTAFYLCASRRTQDQPQHFGDGTRLSIL.

V is TRBV5-8 and J is TRBJ1-2; 8 bases align to TRBD1. Germline CDR1 reads SGHTS; CDR2 reads YDEGEE. The length of the CDR3 is 15 residues. The junction had 12 bases not matched to a gene; V was cut back by 7 bases and J by 4 bases. The CDR3 coding sequence is TGTGCCAGCTCCCGGGACAGGAGCTTCACCTATGGCTACACCTTC. It translates to CASSRDRSFTYGYTF.

The rearrangement joins TRBV5-6 to TRBJ2-1; 7 nucleotides agree with TRBD1. Germline values: CDR1 SGHDT, CDR2 YYEEEE. V was clipped by 4 bases and J by 4 bases; unmatched bases: 5. CDR3 length equals 14 residues. Here the CDR3 DNA reads TGTGCCAGCAGCGGGGGACAGTTTTACAATGAGCAGTTCTTC. Its protein product is CASSGGQFYNEQFF. Combining the CDR3 with reference TRBV5-6 and TRBJ2-1 gives the whole variable domain DAGVTQSPTHLIKTRGQQVTLRCSPKSGHDTVSWYQQALGQGPQFIFQYYEEEERQRGNFPDRFSGHQFPNYSSELNVNALLLGDSALYLCASSGGQFYNEQFFGPGTRLTVL.

This chain uses TRBV7-2 with TRBJ2-3; 8 bases fit TRBD2. J lost 3 bases, V lost 0 bases, and 5 bases had no gene match. The CDR3 spans 16 residues. Looked up from germline, CDR1 is SGHTA and CDR2 is FQGNSA. The CDR3 region has the DNA TGTGCCAGCAGCTTAGCGCCGGGCGGGGGGACAGATACGCAGTATTTT. Translation: CASSLAPGGGTDTQYF.

The chain links TRBV4-1 to TRBJ2-3; 10 bases are a match to TRBD1. Germline CDR1 and CDR2: MGHRA and YSYEKL. V shed 4 bases, J shed 4 bases, and the junction held 8 bases outside the gene matches. The CDR3 has 16 residues. As DNA, the CDR3 is TGCGCCAGCAGCCCGACCGACAGGGGGCGCGCAGATACGCAGTATTTT. This sequence encodes CASSPTDRGRADTQYF.

V and J are TRBV9 and TRBJ1-3; possibly TRBD1 for D (6 bases). This CDR3 comprises 15 residues. From germline, CDR1 is SGDLS and CDR2 YYNGEE. Trimming removed 3 bases at V and 4 bases at J, with 14 bases between. The CDR3 DNA reads TGTGCCAGCAGCGCACAGGGTTTTCGGGGAAACACCATATATTTT. It is translated as CASSAQGFRGNTIYF.

The chain has TRBV6-2 or TRBV6-3 and TRBJ2-7, with TRBD2 matching 10 bases. The CDR3 covers 15 residues. CDR1 is MNHEY and CDR2 is SVGEGT in the germline V gene. Trimming took 5 bases from V and 7 from J; bases not matched to a gene: 11. Written as DNA, the CDR3 is TGTGCCAGCAGTACCCCGAGCGGGGGGGCCCAGGAGCAGTACGTC. It is translated as CASSTPSGGAQEQYV.